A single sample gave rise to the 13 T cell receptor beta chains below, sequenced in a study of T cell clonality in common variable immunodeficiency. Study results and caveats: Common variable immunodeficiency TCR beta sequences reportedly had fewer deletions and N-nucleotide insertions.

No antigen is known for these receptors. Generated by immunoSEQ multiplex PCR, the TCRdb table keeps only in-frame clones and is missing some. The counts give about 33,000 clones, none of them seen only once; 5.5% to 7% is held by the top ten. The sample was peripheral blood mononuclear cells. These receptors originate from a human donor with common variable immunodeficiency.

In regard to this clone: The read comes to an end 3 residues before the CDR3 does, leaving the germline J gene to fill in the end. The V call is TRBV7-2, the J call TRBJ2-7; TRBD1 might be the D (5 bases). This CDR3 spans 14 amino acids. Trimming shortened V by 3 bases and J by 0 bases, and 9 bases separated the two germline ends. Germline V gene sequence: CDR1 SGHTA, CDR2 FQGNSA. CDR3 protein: CASSLGQVSYEQYF. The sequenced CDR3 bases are TGTGCCAGCAGCTTGGGGCAGGTCTCCTACGAG. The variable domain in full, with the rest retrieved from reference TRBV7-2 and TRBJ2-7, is GAGVSQSPSNKVTEKGKDVELRCDPISGHTALYWYRQSLGQGLEFLIYFQGNSAPDKSGLPSDRFSAERTGGSVSTLTIQRTQQEDSAVYLCASSLGQVSYEQYFGPGTRLTVT.

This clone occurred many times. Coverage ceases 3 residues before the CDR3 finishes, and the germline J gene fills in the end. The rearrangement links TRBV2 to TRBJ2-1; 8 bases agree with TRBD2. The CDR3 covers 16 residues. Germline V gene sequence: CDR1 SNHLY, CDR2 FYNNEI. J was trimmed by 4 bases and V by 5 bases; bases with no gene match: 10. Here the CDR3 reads CASSPRTGGPYNEQFF. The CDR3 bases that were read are TGTGCCAGCAGTCCGAGGACGGGGGGGCCTTACAATGAG.

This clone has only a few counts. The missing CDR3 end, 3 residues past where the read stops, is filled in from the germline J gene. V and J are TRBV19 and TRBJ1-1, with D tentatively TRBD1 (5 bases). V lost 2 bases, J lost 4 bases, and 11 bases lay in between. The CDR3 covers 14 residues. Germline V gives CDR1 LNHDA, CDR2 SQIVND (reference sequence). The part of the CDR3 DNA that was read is TGTGCCAGTAGTATACAGGGAGCAAGCACTGAA. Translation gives CASSIQGASTE. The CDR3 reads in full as CASSIQGASTEAFF.

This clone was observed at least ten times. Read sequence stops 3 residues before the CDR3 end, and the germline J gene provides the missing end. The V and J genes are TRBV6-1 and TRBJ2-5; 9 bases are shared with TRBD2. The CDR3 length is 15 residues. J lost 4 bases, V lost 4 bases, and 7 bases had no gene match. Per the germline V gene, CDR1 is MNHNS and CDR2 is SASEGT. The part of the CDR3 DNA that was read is TGTGCCAGCAGTGCTAGCGGGGATCGTCGAGAGACC. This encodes CASSASGDRRET. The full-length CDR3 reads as CASSASGDRRETQYF.

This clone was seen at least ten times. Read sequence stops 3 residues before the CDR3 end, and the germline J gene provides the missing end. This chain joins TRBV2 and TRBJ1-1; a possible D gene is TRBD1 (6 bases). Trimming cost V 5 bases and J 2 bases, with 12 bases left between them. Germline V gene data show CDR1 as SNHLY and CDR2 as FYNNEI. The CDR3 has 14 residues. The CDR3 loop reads CASSPTGPNTEAFF. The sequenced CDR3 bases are TGTGCCAGCAGTCCCACAGGGCCCAACACTGAA.

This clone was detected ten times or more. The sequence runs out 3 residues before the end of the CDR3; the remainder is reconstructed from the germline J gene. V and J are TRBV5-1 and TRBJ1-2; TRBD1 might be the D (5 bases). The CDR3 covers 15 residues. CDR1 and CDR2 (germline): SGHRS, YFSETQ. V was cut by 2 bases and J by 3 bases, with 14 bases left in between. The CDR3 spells CASSFGAVSDYGYTF. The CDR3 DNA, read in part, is TGCGCCAGCAGCTTTGGGGCGGTCTCGGACTATGGC.

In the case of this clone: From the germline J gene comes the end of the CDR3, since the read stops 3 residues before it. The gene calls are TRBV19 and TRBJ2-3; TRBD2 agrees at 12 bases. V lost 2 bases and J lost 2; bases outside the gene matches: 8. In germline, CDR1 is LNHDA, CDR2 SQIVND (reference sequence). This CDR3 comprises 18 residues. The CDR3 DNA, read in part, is TGTGCCAGTAGTATAAGGATGACTAGCGGGAGACCCACAGATACG. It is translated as CASSIRMTSGRPTDT. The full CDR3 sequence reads CASSIRMTSGRPTDTQYF.

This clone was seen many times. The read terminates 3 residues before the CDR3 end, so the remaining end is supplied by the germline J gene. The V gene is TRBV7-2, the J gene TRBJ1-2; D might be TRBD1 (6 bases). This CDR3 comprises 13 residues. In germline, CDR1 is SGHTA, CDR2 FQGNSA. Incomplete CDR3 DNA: TGTGCCAGCAGCTTTACAGGGCGATGGGGC. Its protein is CASSFTGRWG. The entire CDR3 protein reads CASSFTGRWGYTF.

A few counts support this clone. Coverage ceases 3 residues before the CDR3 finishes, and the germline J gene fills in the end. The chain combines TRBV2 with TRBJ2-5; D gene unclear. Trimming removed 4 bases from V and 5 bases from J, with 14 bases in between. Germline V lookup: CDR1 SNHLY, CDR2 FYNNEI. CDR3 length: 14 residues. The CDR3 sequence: CASSVIASGETQYF. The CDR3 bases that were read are TGTGCCAGCAGTGTCATAGCATCCGGGGAGACC.

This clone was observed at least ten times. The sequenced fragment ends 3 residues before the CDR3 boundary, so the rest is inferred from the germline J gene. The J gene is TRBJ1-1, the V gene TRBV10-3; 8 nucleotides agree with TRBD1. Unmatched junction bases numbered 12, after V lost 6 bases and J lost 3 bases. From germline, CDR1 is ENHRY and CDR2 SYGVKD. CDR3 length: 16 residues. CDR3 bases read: TGTGCCATCAGCCCCCGACAGGGGAAAGGAGACACTGAA. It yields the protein CAISPRQGKGDTE. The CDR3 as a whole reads CAISPRQGKGDTEAFF.

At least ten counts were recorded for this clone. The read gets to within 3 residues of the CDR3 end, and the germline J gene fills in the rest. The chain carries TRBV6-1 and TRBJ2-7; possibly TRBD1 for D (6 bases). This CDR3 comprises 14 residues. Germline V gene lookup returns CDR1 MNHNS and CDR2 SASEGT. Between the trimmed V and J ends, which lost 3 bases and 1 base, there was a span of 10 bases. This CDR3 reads CASSELTGSYEQYF. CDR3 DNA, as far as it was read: TGTGCCAGCAGTGAGTTGACAGGATCCTACGAG.

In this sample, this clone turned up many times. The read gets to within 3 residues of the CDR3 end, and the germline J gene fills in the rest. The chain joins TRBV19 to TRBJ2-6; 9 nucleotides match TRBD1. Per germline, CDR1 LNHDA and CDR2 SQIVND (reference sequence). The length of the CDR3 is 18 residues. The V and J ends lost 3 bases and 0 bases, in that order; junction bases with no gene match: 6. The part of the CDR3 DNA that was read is TGTGCCAGTAGTATGGGCCGGGGACAGGGCTCTGGGGCCAACGTC. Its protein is CASSMGRGQGSGANV. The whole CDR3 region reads CASSMGRGQGSGANVLTF.

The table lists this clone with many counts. CDR3 protein: CASSLELSLNTEAFF. Partial CDR3 DNA: TGTGCCAGCAGCTTAGAGCTCAGTCTGAACACTGAA. The chain uses TRBV11-2 and TRBJ1-1; D is ambiguous. The read ends 3 residues before the CDR3 terminus; that terminus is restored from the germline J gene. Germline V gene sequence: CDR1 SGHAT, CDR2 FQNNGV. V lost 0 bases, J lost 0 bases, and 8 bases lay in between. This CDR3 comprises 15 residues.